Following are 19 T cell receptor beta chains from one sample sequenced in a study of blood T cell repertoires in COVID-19 (TCRdb year 2020). The library came from the immunoSEQ multiplex PCR assay. This is the immuneACCESS table as TCRdb keeps it, with only in-frame sequences that have V and J called. A part of the clones is gone; compared with another copy, unresolved V genes explain less than half, and the rest is unexplained. Recorded for this sample are under 250,000 clones; about 93% of them occurred a single time. The top ten constitute 0.65% to 0.85% of the sample. Sequencing input: peripheral blood. Every receptor here comes from a man aged 55 to 69 with COVID-19, enrolled during active disease.

In DNA form, the CDR3 reads TGTGCCATCAGCTCCGGGACTTGGGTCAATGAGCAGTTCTTC. This encodes CAISSGTWVNEQFF. The chain links TRBV10-3 to TRBJ2-1; D possibly corresponds to TRBD2 (6 bases). The CDR3 spans 14 residues. The V gene lost 6 bases and the J gene lost 6 bases, with 15 bases spanning the gap. Germline lookup yields CDR1 ENHRY and CDR2 SYGVKD.

The rearrangement links TRBV5-1 to TRBJ1-2; 10 bases agree with TRBD1. CDR1 is SGHRS and CDR2 is YFSETQ in the germline V gene. This CDR3 comprises 13 residues. The junction had 3 bases not matched to a gene; V was cut back by 4 bases and J by 6 bases. The CDR3 DNA is TGCGCCAGCAGCGGAGGGACAGGGGATGGCTACACCTTC. Its protein product is CASSGGTGDGYTF. The variable domain in full, with the rest retrieved from reference TRBV5-1 and TRBJ1-2, is KAGVTQTPRYLIKTRGQQVTLSCSPISGHRSVSWYQQTPGQGLQFLFEYFSETQRNKGNFPGRFSGRQFSNSRSEMNVSTLELGDSALYLCASSGGTGDGYTFGSGTRLTVV.

This clone was observed a single time. The chain joins TRBV6-5 to TRBJ2-7, with 9 positions matching TRBD1. The CDR3 runs to 15 residues. The J segment lost 2 bases and the V segment lost 0 bases, leaving 2 bases of the junction unmatched. Germline values: CDR1 MNHEY, CDR2 SVGAGI. CDR3 nucleotide sequence: TGTGCCAGCAGTTACTCGAGGGACAGGGCCTACGAGCAGTACTTC. Its protein product is CASSYSRDRAYEQYF.

The J gene is TRBJ1-5, the V gene TRBV28; 7 nucleotides agree with TRBD1. CDR1 is MDHEN, CDR2 SYDVKM, per germline. The length of the CDR3 is 17 residues. With 5 bases clipped from V and 2 bases from J, the junction kept 12 bases outside the gene matches. The CDR3 coding sequence is TGTGCCAGCAGTCCCGCAACAGGGGTCAAAGGCAATCAGCCCCAGCATTTT. Amino acid sequence: CASSPATGVKGNQPQHF.

The chain is built from TRBV9 and TRBJ1-1, with D possibly matching TRBD1 (5 bases). Deletions cut 0 bases from V and 3 bases from J, with 12 bases between. Per the germline V gene, CDR1 is SGDLS and CDR2 is YYNGEE. The CDR3 length is 15 residues. Here the CDR3 reads CASSVEDRLDTEAFF. DNA of the CDR3: TGTGCCAGCAGCGTAGAAGACAGATTAGACACTGAAGCTTTCTTT.

The gene calls are TRBV4-1 and TRBJ1-1; possibly TRBD1 for D (6 bases). V lost 4 bases to trimming and J lost 4 bases, with 13 bases between them. Germline CDR1 reads MGHRA; CDR2 reads YSYEKL. The CDR3 has 14 amino acids. The CDR3 DNA is TGCGCCAGCAGCCCCCTGGACAGTCGCACTGAAGCTTTCTTT. It is translated as CASSPLDSRTEAFF.

The rearrangement joins TRBV7-3 to TRBJ2-2; D might be TRBD2 (5 bases). Trimming removed 6 bases from V and 8 bases from J, with 10 bases in between. This CDR3 contains 12 residues. Germline CDR1 and CDR2: SGHTA and FQGTGA. The CDR3 coding sequence is TGTGCCAGCAGTTTTACTAGTGGGGAGCTGTTTTTT. Translation: CASSFTSGELFF.

CDR3 nucleotides: TGTGCCAGCAGCGTATCCCCCGGGACAGGGAAGGTCGAGCAGTACTTC. Amino acid sequence: CASSVSPGTGKVEQYF. V usage is TRBV9 and J usage is TRBJ2-7; 9 nucleotides match TRBD1. J lost 6 bases, V lost 1 base, and 11 bases had no gene match. CDR3 size: 16 residues. Germline CDR1 SGDLS, CDR2 YYNGEE.

The genes are TRBV6-2 or TRBV6-3 and TRBJ2-3, with 10 bases matching TRBD1. The trim removed 4 bases at V and 5 bases at J, leaving 6 bases unmatched. This CDR3 has 15 residues. Germline values: CDR1 MNHEY, CDR2 SVGEGT. The CDR3 is CASSWRGQGRDTQYF. The CDR3 nucleotides are TGTGCCAGCAGTTGGAGGGGACAGGGGAGAGATACGCAGTATTTT.

The chain uses TRBV7-9 and TRBJ1-2, with 7 bases fitting TRBD1. The V gene end was trimmed by 0 bases and the J gene end by 4 bases; junction bases not matched to a gene: 5. CDR3 length: 15 amino acids. CDR1 is SEHNR and CDR2 is FQNEAQ in the germline V gene (reference sequence). The CDR3: CASSLARTGPYGYTF. For the CDR3, the DNA is TGTGCCAGCAGCTTAGCGCGGACAGGACCCTATGGCTACACCTTC.

The chain uses TRBV7-2 and TRBJ1-5; no clear D gene. V lost 3 bases, J lost 5 bases, and 11 bases lay in between. The CDR3 spans 14 residues. Germline CDR1 reads SGHTA; CDR2 reads FQGNSA. The CDR3, as DNA: TGTGCCAGCAGCTTGGGCCGAAATGATCAGCCCCAGCATTTT. It yields the protein CASSLGRNDQPQHF.

This chain joins TRBV6-2 or TRBV6-3 and TRBJ1-2; 8 nucleotides line up with TRBD1. Germline-derived CDR1 and CDR2 are MNHEY and SVGEGT. Trimming cost V 5 bases and J 1 base; bases outside gene matches: 6. The CDR3 sequence is 15 residues long. This CDR3 is CASSPSRGRNYGYTF. DNA of the CDR3: TGTGCCAGCAGTCCATCCAGGGGGCGTAACTATGGCTACACCTTC.

The CDR3 region is CASSLPSGGSYEQYF. DNA for the CDR3: TGTGCCAGCAGCTTACCTAGCGGGGGCTCCTACGAGCAGTACTTC. The chain couples TRBV7-9 to TRBJ2-7, with 10 bases matching TRBD2. Trimming cost V 2 bases and J 0 bases; bases outside gene matches: 1. The CDR3 totals 15 residues. Germline lookup yields CDR1 SEHNR and CDR2 FQNEAQ (reference sequence).

V and J are TRBV7-3 and TRBJ2-7; maybe TRBD1 (5 bases). There are 14 residues in the CDR3. CDR1 is SGHTA, CDR2 FQGTGA, per germline. V was pared by 0 bases and J by 10 bases, with 16 bases between. CDR3 sequence: CASSLTPDRHTQYF. In DNA, the CDR3 is TGTGCCAGCAGCTTAACCCCCGACAGACACACACAGTACTTC. Variable domain in full (rest from reference TRBV7-3 and TRBJ2-7): GAGVSQTPSNKVTEKGKYVELRCDPISGHTALYWYRQSLGQGPEFLIYFQGTGAADDSGLPNDRFFAVRPEGSVSTLKIQRTERGDSAVYLCASSLTPDRHTQYFGPGTRLTVT.

The chain carries TRBV5-1 and TRBJ1-2; TRBD1 agrees at 8 bases. With 8 bases clipped from V and 7 bases from J, the junction kept 13 bases outside the gene matches. Germline values: CDR1 SGHRS, CDR2 YFSETQ. This CDR3 contains 14 residues. The CDR3, as DNA: TGCGCCAGTACGACAGGGGCGACGCTTGGTGGCTACACCTTC. It codes for CASTTGATLGGYTF. Complete variable domain (other parts from reference TRBV5-1 and TRBJ1-2): KAGVTQTPRYLIKTRGQQVTLSCSPISGHRSVSWYQQTPGQGLQFLFEYFSETQRNKGNFPGRFSGRQFSNSRSEMNVSTLELGDSALYLCASTTGATLGGYTFGSGTRLTVV.

The chain carries TRBV7-2 and TRBJ1-1; weak D call: TRBD1 (5 bases). V lost 3 bases and J lost 4, with 18 bases in between. Germline V gene data show CDR1 as SGHTA and CDR2 as FQGNSA. There are 16 residues in the CDR3. The CDR3 DNA reads TGTGCCAGCAGCTTTCGGGGGGATCTGGGAAGCACTGAAGCTTTCTTT. It specifies CASSFRGDLGSTEAFF.

CDR3 sequence (DNA): TGCGCCAGCAGCTTGGTCCCACCAGGGGCTGGTAACACTGAAGCTTTCTTT. This codes for CASSLVPPGAGNTEAFF. This rearrangement joins TRBV5-1 to TRBJ1-1, with D possibly TRBD1 on 6 matching bases. The CDR3 covers 17 residues. Deletions cut 0 bases from V and 2 bases from J, with 17 bases between. Germline V gene data show CDR1 as SGHRS and CDR2 as YFSETQ. Filled out from reference TRBV5-1 and TRBJ1-1, the complete variable domain reads KAGVTQTPRYLIKTRGQQVTLSCSPISGHRSVSWYQQTPGQGLQFLFEYFSETQRNKGNFPGRFSGRQFSNSRSEMNVSTLELGDSALYLCASSLVPPGAGNTEAFFGQGTRLTVV.

The chain carries TRBV19 and TRBJ1-5; 7 bases fit TRBD1. The CDR3 is 19 residues long. After removal of 8 bases from V and 0 bases from J, the junction contained 19 bases not matched to a gene. In germline, CDR1 is LNHDA, CDR2 SQIVND (reference sequence). The CDR3 DNA follows: TGTGCCAGTCCCCCGGGAGGGGGCGCCGAACTCCATAGCAATCAGCCCCAGCATTTT. Its translation is CASPPGGGAELHSNQPQHF. Drawing the rest from reference TRBV19 and TRBJ1-5, the complete variable domain is DGGITQSPKYLFRKEGQNVTLSCEQNLNHDAMYWYRQDPGQGLRLIYYSQIVNDFQKGDIAEGYSVSREKKESFPLTVTSAQKNPTAFYLCASPPGGGAELHSNQPQHFGDGTRLSIL.

The chain carries TRBV15 and TRBJ2-3, with D maybe TRBD2 (5 bases). This CDR3 contains 16 residues. Germline V gene sequence: CDR1 LNHNV, CDR2 YYDKDF (reference sequence). Trimming removed 3 bases from V and 2 bases from J, with 15 bases in between. CDR3 nucleotides: TGTGCCACCAGCAGGCCCTACACCGGACTCACAGATACGCAGTATTTT. Translation gives CATSRPYTGLTDTQYF.